The 19 T cell receptor beta chains listed next were all sequenced from one sample in a study of Tregs in tolerant kidney transplant recipients. Profiled with immunoSEQ multiplex PCR; TCRdb holds only in-frame clones, not every one. The data show tens of thousands of clones, with 65% to 85% seen just once and roughly 4% held by the top ten. The material sequenced was CD4+ T cells from blood. The receptors were gathered from a human donor in good health.

This clone was detected only once. V usage is TRBV6-1 and J usage is TRBJ1-1, with D possibly being TRBD1 (5 bases). V was pared by 2 bases and J by 1 base, with 29 bases between. The CDR3 totals 21 residues. Germline CDR1 MNHNS, CDR2 SASEGT. CDR3 DNA: TGTGCCAGCAGTGAACGCGGCGGCAGGGTGGGGCTCTTGGTGCCGAACACTGAAGCTTTCTTT. This encodes CASSERGGRVGLLVPNTEAFF.

The rearrangement joins TRBV7-9 to TRBJ2-5, with 7 bases identical to TRBD1. Germline CDR1 is SEHNR and CDR2 is FQNEAQ (reference sequence). The ends lost 5 bases at V and 5 bases at J; junction bases unmatched: 8. The CDR3 runs to 14 residues. CDR3 protein: CASSPRQGFETQYF. CDR3 coding DNA: TGTGCCAGCAGCCCCAGACAGGGTTTTGAGACCCAGTACTTC.

The chain uses TRBV7-5 and TRBJ1-1; the DNA was not used to check the table's D call, TRBD1. TRBV7-5 has pseudogene status. The CDR3 runs 21 residues. The CDR3 DNA reads TGTGCCAGAAGCCCAATAAAAAGGGCATACAGGGGGCCTATTGGAAACACTGAAGCTTTCTTT. The encoded protein is CARSPIKRAYRGPIGNTEAFF.

The CDR3 sequence: CASSVAPSDEQYF. In nucleotides, the CDR3 is TGTGCCAGCAGCGTAGCTCCAAGCGACGAGCAGTACTTC. The chain uses TRBV9 and TRBJ2-7; D unclear. Trimming cost V 0 bases and J 5 bases, with 9 bases left between them. CDR3 length equals 13 residues. Germline V gene data show CDR1 as SGDLS and CDR2 as YYNGEE.

This chain uses TRBV29-1 with TRBJ2-5, with D maybe TRBD2 (6 bases). CDR3 length: 14 amino acids. V was clipped by 0 bases and J by 0 bases, with 8 bases between them. Per germline, CDR1 SQVTM and CDR2 ANQGSEA. CDR3 nucleotide sequence: TGCAGCGTTGAAGATGGGGGGTACCAAGAGACCCAGTACTTC. Its translation is CSVEDGGYQETQYF.

The chain couples TRBV5-4 to TRBJ2-3, with 7 bases aligning to TRBD1. This CDR3 comprises 15 residues. The germline gives CDR1 SGHNT, CDR2 YYREEE (reference sequence). With V trimmed by 3 bases and J by 4 bases, 8 bases remained unmatched. The CDR3 loop reads CASSSRGLVADTQYF. The CDR3, as DNA: TGTGCCAGCAGCTCGAGGGGGCTAGTGGCAGATACGCAGTATTTT.

V and J are TRBV18 and TRBJ2-6; the D gene is possibly TRBD2 (6 bases). Trimming cost V 3 bases and J 2 bases, with 8 bases left between them. This CDR3 has 15 residues. Germline V gives CDR1 KGHSH, CDR2 LQKENI. For the CDR3, the DNA is TGTGCCAGCTCACCGGAGGGGCCTGGGGCCAACGTCCTGACTTTC. Its translation is CASSPEGPGANVLTF.

The V gene is TRBV11-3, the J gene TRBJ1-1; 7 bases line up with TRBD1. Trimming took 4 bases from V and 4 from J; bases not matched to a gene: 6. The CDR3 is made up of 14 amino acids. Germline V gene sequence: CDR1 SGHNT, CDR2 YENEEA. The CDR3 DNA reads as TGTGCCAGCAGCTATCGACAGGGCATCACTGAAGCTTTCTTT. This encodes CASSYRQGITEAFF.

This clone came up once. The J gene is TRBJ2-5, the V gene TRBV15; the match to TRBD1 covers 9 bases. J gave up 5 bases and V 1 base, and 8 bases lay outside the gene matches. This CDR3 spans 16 amino acids. Germline CDR1 reads LNHNV; CDR2 reads YYDKDF (reference sequence). In DNA, the CDR3 is TGTGCCACCAGCAGAGGGTTACAGGGGGCCGGTGAGACCCAGTACTTC. It encodes CATSRGLQGAGETQYF.

This clone was detected only once. V gene TRBV6-5 combines with J gene TRBJ1-2; no clear D gene. CDR1 and CDR2 from the germline V gene are MNHEY and SVGAGI. The CDR3 length is 14 residues. The V and J ends lost 0 bases and 1 base respectively, with 6 bases between them. CDR3 in DNA: TGTGCCAGCAGTTACTCGACTCTTAACTATGGCTACACCTTC. This sequence encodes CASSYSTLNYGYTF.

The V gene is TRBV11-3, the J gene TRBJ2-4; the D is unclear. Germline V gives CDR1 SGHNT, CDR2 YENEEA. This CDR3 contains 13 residues. Trimming took 7 bases from V and 2 from J, leaving 9 bases between them. CDR3 bases: TGTGCCAGCAAGCCCGGGTCCAAAAACATTCAGTACTTC. Encoded protein: CASKPGSKNIQYF. Full variable domain (rest looked up from reference TRBV11-3 and TRBJ2-4): EAGVVQSPRYKIIEKKQPVAFWCNPISGHNTLYWYLQNLGQGPELLIRYENEEAVDDSQLPKDRFSAERLKGVDSTLKIQPAELGDSAVYLCASKPGSKNIQYFGAGTRLSVL.

CDR3 sequence reads: CASSESPGHTRHNNTGELFF. In DNA, the CDR3 is TGCGCCAGCAGTGAGTCGCCAGGACACACCCGACATAATAACACCGGGGAGCTGTTTTTT. V usage is TRBV10-1 and J usage is TRBJ2-2; tentatively, D is TRBD1 (5 bases). The V gene lost 0 bases and the J gene lost 2 bases, with 22 bases spanning the gap. In germline, CDR1 is WNHNN, CDR2 SYGVQD (reference sequence). This CDR3 region has 20 residues.

V and J are TRBV27 and TRBJ1-1; D uncertain. Between the trimmed V and J ends, which lost 3 bases and 1 base, there was a span of 6 bases. The CDR3 is made up of 13 amino acids. Germline CDR1 MNHEY, CDR2 SMNVEV (reference sequence). CDR3 sequence (DNA): TGTGCCAGCAGTTTGGATGAGAACACTGAAGCTTTCTTT. Translation: CASSLDENTEAFF.

The rearrangement links TRBV7-9 to TRBJ2-2; 10 bases match TRBD2. From germline, CDR1 is SEHNR and CDR2 FQNEAQ (reference sequence). V dropped 6 bases and J dropped 4; count of bases not matched to a gene: 2. CDR3 length: 14 amino acids. CDR3 DNA sequence: TGTGCCAGCAGACTAGCGGGGACCACCGGGGAGCTGTTTTTT. Its translation is CASRLAGTTGELFF. Variable domain in full (rest from reference TRBV7-9 and TRBJ2-2): DTGVSQNPRHKITKRGQNVTFRCDPISEHNRLYWYRQTLGQGPEFLTYFQNEAQLEKSRLLSDRFSAERPKGSFSTLEIQRTEQGDSAMYLCASRLAGTTGELFFGEGSRLTVL.

V and J are TRBV7-6 and TRBJ1-3; D is uncertain. The CDR3 runs 17 residues. Looked up from germline, CDR1 is SGHVS and CDR2 is FNYEAQ. Trimming pared 5 bases from V and 4 bases from J, leaving 21 bases between. CDR3 nucleotides: TGTGCCAGCAGCCCCGCCGAGCCCACAGCCTACGGAAACACCATATATTTT. Translation gives CASSPAEPTAYGNTIYF.

The sample holds many counts of this clone. V and J are TRBV7-9 and TRBJ2-3; TRBD1 might be the D (6 bases). The CDR3 has 16 residues. Germline V gene data show CDR1 as SEHNR and CDR2 as FQNEAQ (reference sequence). V dropped 5 bases and J dropped 2 bases, with 17 bases sitting between them. CDR3 nucleotide sequence: TGTGCCAGCAGCCATTTCACCGGGACATACACAGATACGCAGTATTTT. Its protein is CASSHFTGTYTDTQYF.

The chain is built from TRBV2 and TRBJ1-5; TRBD1 is a possible D gene (6 bases). The CDR3 has 11 amino acids. Germline V gives CDR1 SNHLY, CDR2 FYNNEI. The V end lost 6 bases, the J end lost 9 bases, and 9 bases lay between the germline ends. The chain's CDR3 is CASRRGGPQHF. The CDR3, as DNA: TGTGCCAGCAGGAGGGGGGGGCCCCAGCATTTT.

This clone is termed medium-sized (0.01 to 0.1%). The rearrangement joins TRBV10-3 to TRBJ1-6, with D tentatively TRBD1 (5 bases). With 2 bases removed from V and 9 bases from J, the gap between germline ends came to 11 bases. The CDR3 runs 14 residues. Germline-derived CDR1 and CDR2 are ENHRY and SYGVKD. The CDR3 DNA is TGTGCCATCAGTGAGCAGGGAGTGAGTTCACCCCTCCACTTT. Its protein is CAISEQGVSSPLHF.

V is TRBV11-1 and J is TRBJ1-2; D is possibly TRBD1 (5 bases). Trimming removed 5 bases at V and 2 bases at J, with 9 bases between. CDR3 length: 13 amino acids. Looked up from germline, CDR1 is SGHAT and CDR2 is FQDESV (reference sequence). CDR3 protein: CASSVDRNYGYTF. The CDR3 DNA is TGTGCCAGCAGCGTAGACAGAAACTATGGCTACACCTTC.